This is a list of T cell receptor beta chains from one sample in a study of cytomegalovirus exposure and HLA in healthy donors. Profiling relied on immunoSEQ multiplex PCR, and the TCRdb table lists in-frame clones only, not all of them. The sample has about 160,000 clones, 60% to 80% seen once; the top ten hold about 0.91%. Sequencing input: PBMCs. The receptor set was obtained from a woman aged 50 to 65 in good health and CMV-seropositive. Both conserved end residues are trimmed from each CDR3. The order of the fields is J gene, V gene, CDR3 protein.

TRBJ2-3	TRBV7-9	ASTAVVADTDTQY
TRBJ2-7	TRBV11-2	ASSSPGLANYEQY
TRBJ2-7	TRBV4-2	ASSQEGRLRYEQY
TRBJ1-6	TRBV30	AWTGISSPLH
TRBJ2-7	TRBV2	ASSRSVEAYEQY
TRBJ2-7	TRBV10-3	AISESTSDRGLYEQY
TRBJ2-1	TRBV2	ASREAGGRNEQF
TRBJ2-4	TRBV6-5	ASSSAGTTKNIQY
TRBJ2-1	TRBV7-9	ASSLRGGEFDEQF
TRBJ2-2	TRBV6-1	ASSPGVSGELF
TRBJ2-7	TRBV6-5	ASSQGARVYEQY
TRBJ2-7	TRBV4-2	ASSQDQGLNEQY
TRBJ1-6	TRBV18	ASSPPLMQGVTLH
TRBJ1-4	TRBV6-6	ASSYVEAPNEKLF
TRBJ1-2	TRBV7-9	ASSYRDREYGYT
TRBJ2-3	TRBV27	ASSLRAGLSDTQY
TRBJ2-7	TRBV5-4	ASSFVGSSEQY
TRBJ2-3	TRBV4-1	ASSSSSGPADTQY
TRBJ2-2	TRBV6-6	ASKDRAGVTGELF
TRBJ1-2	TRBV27	ASSSQNYGYT
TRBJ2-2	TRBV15	ATSAPGQTNTGELF
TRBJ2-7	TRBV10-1	ASSPGTGVFFEQY
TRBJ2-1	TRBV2	ANPAGAADNEQF
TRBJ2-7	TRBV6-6	ASRGKIPYEQY
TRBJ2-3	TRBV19	ASRRIAGALDTQY
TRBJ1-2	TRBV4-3	ASSQDPATAAYGYT
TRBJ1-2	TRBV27	ASSPRTGNGYT
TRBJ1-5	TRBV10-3	ATRDTDQPQH
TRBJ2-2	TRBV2	ANIDRKNTGELF
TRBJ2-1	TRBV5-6	ASNPGLGYEQF
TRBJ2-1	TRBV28	ASSSLVVAGDNYNEQF
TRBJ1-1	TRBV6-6	ASSADRNTEAF
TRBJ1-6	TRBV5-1	ASSLTVSNSPLH
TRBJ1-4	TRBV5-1	ASSFGPGTGAEKLF
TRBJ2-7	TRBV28	ASSGPNAYEQY
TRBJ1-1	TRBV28	ASSPGQTNTEAF